This entry concerns a single T cell receptor (beta chain). Antigen specificity is unknown. These data belong to a study of blood T cells in healthy people across ages. Regarding the study as a whole: Long-lived donors had more naive CD4+ cells and higher diversity than aged donors. The recorded TCR beta diversity per million T cells decreased in a roughly linear manner with age. The percentage of naive T cells correlated strongly with TCR beta diversity.

This CDR3 region has 17 residues. Trimming shortened V by 11 bases and J by 4 bases, and 27 bases separated the two germline ends. It was with a sample-barcoded 5' primer and a J-beta primer mix that a second PCR of about 6 to 11 cycles was run. MiXCR was run by TCRdb on the 5' RACE reads, yielding one entry per CDR3 protein. The sample shows 1.5 million to 2 million distinct CDR3 sequences, roughly 49% of them seen only once. The sample consisted of blood. This sequence originates from a woman aged 35 to 49 in good health. The V call is TRBV12-3 or TRBV12-4, the J call TRBJ2-1, with D maybe TRBD2 (6 bases). For the CDR3, the DNA is TGTGCCCACCTCGACCCTCCGACTAGTCTTCGTTACAATGAGCAGTTCTTC. Translated, it gives CAHLDPPTSLRYNEQFF.